This TCR beta chain was captured in a study of blood T cell repertoires in COVID-19. Study processing details: Reference gene primer amplification gave estimated nucleated cell counts. Assay: immunoSEQ multiplex PCR; the TCRdb copy retains only in-frame clones and omits some. The DNA gave D and trimming, while V, J and clone size come from that table. This repertoire shows 81,000 or so clones, about 82% found once; its top ten account for approximately 12%. V dropped 4 bases and J dropped 4 bases, with 16 bases sitting between them. The germline V gene has CDR1 SGHDT and CDR2 YYEEEE. CDR3 length: 15 residues. This clone was observed a handful of times.

The specimen sequenced was peripheral blood. V is TRBV5-6 and J is TRBJ2-3, with D possibly being TRBD2 (7 bases). This sequence was found in a woman in her 70s with active or convalescent COVID-19. CDR3 DNA: TGTGCCAGCAGCCCTTGGGGGGGGCCCGCAGATACGCAGTATTTT. This codes for CASSPWGGPADTQYF.